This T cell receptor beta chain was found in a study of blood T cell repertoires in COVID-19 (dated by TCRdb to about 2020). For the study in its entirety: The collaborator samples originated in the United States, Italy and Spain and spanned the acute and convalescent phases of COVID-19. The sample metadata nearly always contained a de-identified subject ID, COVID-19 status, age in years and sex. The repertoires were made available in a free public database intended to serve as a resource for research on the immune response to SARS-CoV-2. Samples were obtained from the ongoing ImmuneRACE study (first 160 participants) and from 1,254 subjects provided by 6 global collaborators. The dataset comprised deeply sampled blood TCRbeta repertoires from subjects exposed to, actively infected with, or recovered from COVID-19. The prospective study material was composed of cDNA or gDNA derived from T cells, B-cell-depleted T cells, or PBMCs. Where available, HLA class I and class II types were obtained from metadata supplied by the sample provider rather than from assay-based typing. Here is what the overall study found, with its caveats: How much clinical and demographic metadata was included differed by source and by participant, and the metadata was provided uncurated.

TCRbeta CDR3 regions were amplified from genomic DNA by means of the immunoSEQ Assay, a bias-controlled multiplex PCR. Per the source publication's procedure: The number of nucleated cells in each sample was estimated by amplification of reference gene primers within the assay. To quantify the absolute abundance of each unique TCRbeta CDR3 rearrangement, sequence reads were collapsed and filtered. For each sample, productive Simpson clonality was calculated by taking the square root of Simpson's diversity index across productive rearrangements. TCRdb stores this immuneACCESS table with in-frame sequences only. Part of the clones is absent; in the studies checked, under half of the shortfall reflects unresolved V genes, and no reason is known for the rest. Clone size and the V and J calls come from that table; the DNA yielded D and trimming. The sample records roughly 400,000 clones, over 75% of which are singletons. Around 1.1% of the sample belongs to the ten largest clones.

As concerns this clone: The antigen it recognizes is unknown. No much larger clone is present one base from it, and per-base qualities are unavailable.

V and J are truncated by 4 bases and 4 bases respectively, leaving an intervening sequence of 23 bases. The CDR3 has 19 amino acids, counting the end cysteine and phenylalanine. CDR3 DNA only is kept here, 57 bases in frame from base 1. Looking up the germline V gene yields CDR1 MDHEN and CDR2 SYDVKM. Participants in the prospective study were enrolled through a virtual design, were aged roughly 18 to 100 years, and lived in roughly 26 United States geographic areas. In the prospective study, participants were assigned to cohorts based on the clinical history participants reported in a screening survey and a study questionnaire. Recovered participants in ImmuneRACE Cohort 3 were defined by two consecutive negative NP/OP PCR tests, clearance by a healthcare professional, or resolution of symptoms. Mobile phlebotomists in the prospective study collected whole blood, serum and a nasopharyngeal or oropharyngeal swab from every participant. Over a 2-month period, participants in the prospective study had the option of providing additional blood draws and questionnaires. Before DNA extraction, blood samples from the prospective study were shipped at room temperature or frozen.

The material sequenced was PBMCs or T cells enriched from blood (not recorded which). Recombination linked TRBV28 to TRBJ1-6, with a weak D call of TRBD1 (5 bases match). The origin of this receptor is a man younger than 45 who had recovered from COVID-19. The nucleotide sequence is TGTGCCAGCAGTTCGATACCACCATCTCCGGGACTGTATAATTCACCCCTCCACTTT. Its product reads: CASSSIPPSPGLYNSPLHF. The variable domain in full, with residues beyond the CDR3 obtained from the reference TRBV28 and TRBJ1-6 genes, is DVKVTQSSRYLVKRTGEKVFLECVQDMDHENMFWYRQDPGLGLRLIYFSYDVKMKEKGDIPEGYSVSREKKERFSLILESASTNQTSMYLCASSSIPPSPGLYNSPLHFGNGTRLTVT.